These 30 T cell receptor beta chains were sequenced from one sample in a study of blood T cells in healthy people across ages. Using a J-beta primer mix together with a sample-barcoded 5' primer, a second PCR was run for about 7 to 12 cycles. TCRdb called the 5' RACE reads again in MiXCR, with one record for every CDR3 protein. The sample carries roughly 1,700,000 distinct CDR3 sequences, about 30% recorded once. Material for sequencing was blood. The receptors derive from a young woman in good health.

This rearrangement joins TRBV7-8 to TRBJ2-7; 15 nucleotides align to TRBD2. Germline V gene data show CDR1 as SGHVS and CDR2 as FQNEAQ. CDR3 length: 23 amino acids. V trimming: 3 bases; J trimming: 2 bases; junction bases outside the gene matches: 23. CDR3 nucleotides: TGTGCCAGCAGCTTCCCCCGGGGGACGGAACTTCGGACTAGCGGGAGGGCCACCTACGAGCAGTACTTC. Translating it yields CASSFPRGTELRTSGRATYEQYF. Supplemented by reference TRBV7-8 and TRBJ2-7, the full variable domain reads GAGVSQSPRYKVAKRGQDVALRCDPISGHVSLFWYQQALGQGPEFLTYFQNEAQLDKSGLPSDRFFAERPEGSVSTLKIQRTQQEDSAVYLCASSFPRGTELRTSGRATYEQYFGPGTRLTVT.

The V and J genes are TRBV7-2 and TRBJ2-1; the D gene is possibly TRBD1 (8 bases). The germline gives CDR1 SGHTA, CDR2 FQGNSA. The CDR3 extends over 12 amino acids. Trimming took 5 bases from V and 10 from J, leaving 12 bases between them. The CDR3 nucleotides read TGTGCCAGCAGCCACAGGGGGGGAGAGCAGTTCTTC. Translation: CASSHRGGEQFF.

The V and J genes are TRBV5-5 and TRBJ1-2, with D perhaps matching TRBD1 (6 bases). The CDR3 is 15 amino acids. The germline CDR1 and CDR2 sequences are SGHKS and YYEKEE (reference sequence). Deletions cut 4 bases from V and 0 bases from J, with 13 bases between. This CDR3 reads CASSPTTGANYGYTF. Written as DNA, the CDR3 is TGTGCCAGCAGCCCAACGACAGGAGCTAACTATGGCTACACCTTC. Based on the CDR3 plus reference TRBV5-5 and TRBJ1-2, the full variable domain is DAGVTQSPTHLIKTRGQQVTLRCSPISGHKSVSWYQQVLGQGPQFIFQYYEKEERGRGNFPDRFSARQFPNYSSELNVNALLLGDSALYLCASSPTTGANYGYTFGSGTRLTVV.

As to this clonotype: It may be a read error: a sequence one base away is much more abundant. J is TRBJ2-1 and V is TRBV10-3; D is ambiguous. The germline V gene has CDR1 ENHRY and CDR2 SYGVKD. Deletions cut 0 bases from V and 10 bases from J, with 10 bases between. The CDR3 extends over 13 amino acids. DNA for the CDR3: TGTGCCATCAGTGAGTCGGGTTCTTACGAGCAGTTCTTC. Translated, it gives CAISESGSYEQFF.

This clonotype turned up a few times. The chain has TRBV4-1 and TRBJ2-5; 7 bases agree with TRBD2. Germline V gene lookup returns CDR1 MGHRA and CDR2 YSYEKL. V lost 4 bases and J lost 1; bases outside the gene matches: 9. The CDR3 sequence is 16 residues long. CDR3 residues: CASSLKSGGPQETQYF. The CDR3 region has the DNA TGCGCCAGCAGCCTCAAGTCGGGAGGCCCCCAAGAGACCCAGTACTTC.

This clonotype occurred many times. The gene calls are TRBV6-5 and TRBJ1-1; D perhaps matches TRBD1 (5 bases). CDR1 is MNHEY, CDR2 SVGAGI, per germline. This CDR3 is 15 amino acids long. The V end was cut by 0 bases, the J end by 0 bases, with 8 bases between. CDR3 region: CASSYSMGVNTEAFF. CDR3 nucleotides: TGTGCCAGCAGTTACTCTATGGGGGTGAACACTGAAGCTTTCTTT.

Details on this clonotype: A read error may explain this, as a much larger clone is one base away. This chain joins TRBV10-3 and TRBJ2-1; 8 bases agree with TRBD1. The CDR3 covers 15 residues. V was clipped by 0 bases and J by 13 bases; unmatched bases: 11. Looked up from germline, CDR1 is ENHRY and CDR2 is SYGVKD. In DNA, the CDR3 is TGTGCCATCAGTGAGTCGGACAGGGCACGAGAGACCCAGTTCTTC. This sequence encodes CAISESDRARETQFF.

In the case of this clonotype: Being one base from a much bigger clone, this may be a read error. The J gene is TRBJ2-1, the V gene TRBV24-1; 7 nucleotides agree with TRBD2. The junction had 9 bases not matched to a gene; V was cut back by 2 bases and J by 6 bases. Germline V lookup: CDR1 KGHDR, CDR2 SFDVKD. The CDR3 has 16 residues. The CDR3 DNA reads as TGTGCCACCAGTGATTCATCCGGGACTACCTGCAATGAGCAGTTCTTC. This codes for CATSDSSGTTCNEQFF.

The genes are TRBV7-2 and TRBJ2-1; D may be TRBD2 (7 bases). The germline V and J ends were trimmed by 1 base and 3 bases, with 13 bases remaining between them. Germline V gene data show CDR1 as SGHTA and CDR2 as FQGNSA. The CDR3 is 16 residues long. The CDR3 sequence: CASSLGAGASYNEQFF. For the CDR3, the DNA is TGTGCCAGCAGCTTAGGGGCGGGGGCCAGCTACAATGAGCAGTTCTTC.

The sample holds many counts of this clonotype. The chain uses TRBV29-1 and TRBJ2-7; TRBD1 matches 8 bases. The V and J ends lost 6 bases and 4 bases, in that order; junction bases with no gene match: 17. The CDR3 is made up of 16 amino acids. Germline V lookup: CDR1 SQVTM, CDR2 ANQGSEA. As DNA, the CDR3 is TGCAGCGTGGCCTCATCCGGCGACAGGGGAGAGTACGAGCAGTACTTC. Translated: CSVASSGDRGEYEQYF.

This clonotype appeared a few times. This sequence joins TRBV24-1 and TRBJ2-7; perhaps TRBD2 as D (6 bases). V was shortened by 3 bases and J by 2 bases, with 13 bases between the two germline ends. This CDR3 comprises 15 residues. Per the germline V gene, CDR1 is KGHDR and CDR2 is SFDVKD. CDR3 sequence: CATSDPQSGAYEQYF. In DNA, the CDR3 is TGTGCCACCAGTGATCCCCAGTCGGGGGCCTACGAGCAGTACTTC.

This clonotype came up many times. The chain combines TRBV18 with TRBJ2-5, with TRBD1 identical over 8 bases. CDR3 length: 14 amino acids. CDR1 is KGHSH and CDR2 is LQKENI in the germline V gene. Germline trimming cut 8 bases from V and 3 bases from J; bases unmatched to any gene: 8. The CDR3 DNA sequence: TGTGCCAGCAGTCCTCGGACAGGGAAAGAGACCCAGTACTTC. This sequence encodes CASSPRTGKETQYF.

CDR3 bases: TGTGCCACCAGCAGAGATGGCAGTAAGGGCTACACCTTC. Its protein is CATSRDGSKGYTF. The chain joins TRBV15 to TRBJ1-2; D unclear. CDR1 is LNHNV and CDR2 is YYDKDF in the germline V gene (reference sequence). V was trimmed by 0 bases and J by 8 bases, leaving 10 bases between them. CDR3 length: 13 residues.

This clonotype has only one observation. Germline and junction disagree at one end, which may indicate a read error. The V gene is TRBV28, the J gene TRBJ1-4; 8 positions agree with TRBD1. Per germline, CDR1 MDHEN and CDR2 SYDVKM. The CDR3 length is 16 residues. Written as DNA, the CDR3 is TGTGCCAGCAGTTTGAGGGGGGCAGGGGGCGATGAAAAGCTGTTTTTT. It is translated as CASSLRGAGGDEKLFF. Based on the CDR3 plus reference TRBV28 and TRBJ1-4, the full variable domain is DVKVTQSSRYLVKRTGEKVFLECVQDMDHENMFWYRQDPGLGLRLIYFSYDVKMKEKGDIPEGYSVSREKKERFSLILESASTNQTSMYLCASSLRGAGGDEKLFFGSGTQLSVL.

The sample holds a few counts of this clonotype. This chain uses TRBV11-2 with TRBJ2-4; 11 bases match TRBD2. Germline assignment: CDR1 SGHAT and CDR2 FQNNGV. V dropped 0 bases and J dropped 0; count of bases not matched to a gene: 7. The CDR3 sequence is 19 residues long. CDR3 DNA: TGTGCCAGCAGCTTAGATTTCCTAGCGGGAGGCCTAGCCAAAAACATTCAGTACTTC. Protein product: CASSLDFLAGGLAKNIQYF.

This clonotype occurred a few times. The chain recombines TRBV20-1 with TRBJ1-4; 7 bases map to TRBD1. This CDR3 is 15 amino acids long. The germline V gene encodes CDR1 DFQATT and CDR2 SNEGSKA (reference sequence). V dropped 0 bases and J dropped 2; count of bases not matched to a gene: 3. CDR3: CSARDPGQTNEKLFF. The CDR3 DNA reads as TGCAGTGCTAGAGACCCGGGACAGACTAATGAAAAACTGTTTTTT.

This sequence joins TRBV7-9 and TRBJ2-2; D not certain. Germline V gene sequence: CDR1 SEHNR, CDR2 FQNEAQ (reference sequence). CDR3 length: 15 amino acids. V was cut by 2 bases and J by 4 bases, with 11 bases left in between. The DNA of the CDR3 is TGTGCCAGCAGCTTATCGATGGGAACCACCGGGGAGCTGTTTTTT. This translates into CASSLSMGTTGELFF. The full variable domain, in which reference TRBV7-9 and TRBJ2-2 provide the parts outside the CDR3, is DTGVSQNPRHKITKRGQNVTFRCDPISEHNRLYWYRQTLGQGPEFLTYFQNEAQLEKSRLLSDRFSAERPKGSFSTLEIQRTEQGDSAMYLCASSLSMGTTGELFFGEGSRLTVL.

This clonotype occurred a few times. The rearrangement links TRBV6-6 to TRBJ2-2; TRBD1 agrees at 8 bases. Losses at the gene ends were 7 bases for V and 7 bases for J; bases not matched to a gene: 11. This CDR3 contains 15 residues. The germline gives CDR1 MNHNY, CDR2 SVGAGI (reference sequence). CDR3 amino acids: CASTPRQGANGELFF. The CDR3 nucleotides are TGTGCCAGCACCCCTAGGCAGGGGGCCAACGGGGAGCTGTTTTTT.

A word on this clonotype: A much larger clone sits a single nucleotide away, making a read error possible. V and J are TRBV10-3 and TRBJ2-5; possible D gene TRBD1, 5 bases. The CDR3 is 16 amino acids. V shed 4 bases and J shed 5 bases, with 20 bases lying between them. Germline V CDR1 and CDR2: ENHRY, SYGVKD. CDR3 protein: CAISGTGNRRQETQYF. DNA for the CDR3: TGTGCCATCAGTGGGACGGGCAATAGAAGACAGGAGACCCAGTACTTC.

This clonotype was seen a few times. This rearrangement joins TRBV18 to TRBJ2-7, with 8 bases fitting TRBD2. Per germline, CDR1 KGHSH and CDR2 LQKENI. CDR3 length: 15 amino acids. The V segment lost 3 bases and the J segment 5 bases; nucleotides outside the gene matches: 9. Written as DNA, the CDR3 is TGTGCCAGCTCACCCCAGCGGGAGAGCAAGGACGAGCAGTACTTC. This translates into CASSPQRESKDEQYF.

The CDR3 sequence: CASSPGPAGGQETQYF. The DNA of the CDR3 is TGTGCCAGCAGCCCCGGACCAGCGGGGGGACAAGAGACCCAGTACTTC. This chain uses TRBV11-2 with TRBJ2-5, with TRBD2 matching over 9 bases. The germline V gene has CDR1 SGHAT and CDR2 FQNNGV. The junction had 9 bases not matched to a gene; V was cut back by 5 bases and J by 2 bases. This CDR3 contains 16 residues.

The chain uses TRBV3-1 and TRBJ2-7; possible D gene TRBD2, 6 bases. Trimming removed 6 bases from V and 0 bases from J, with 12 bases in between. This CDR3 region has 14 residues. Per the germline V gene, CDR1 is LGHDT and CDR2 is YNNKEL (reference sequence). The CDR3 sequence: CASSTGLSSYEQYF. Written as DNA, the CDR3 is TGTGCCAGCAGTACGGGACTTAGCTCCTACGAGCAGTACTTC.

There are a few counts of this clonotype. The chain links TRBV7-6 to TRBJ2-7; 7 bases map to TRBD2. V dropped 5 bases and J dropped 7; count of bases not matched to a gene: 14. The CDR3 is 15 residues long. The germline V gene encodes CDR1 SGHVS and CDR2 FNYEAQ. The DNA of the CDR3 is TGTGCCAGCAGCCACTGGAACGATGGGGGGGGGGAGCAGTACTTC. Protein: CASSHWNDGGGEQYF. Drawing the rest from reference TRBV7-6 and TRBJ2-7, the complete variable domain is GAGVSQSPRYKVTKRGQDVALRCDPISGHVSLYWYRQALGQGPEFLTYFNYEAQQDKSGLPNDRFSAERPEGSISTLTIQRTEQRDSAMYRCASSHWNDGGGEQYFGPGTRLTVT.

The chain employs TRBV30 and TRBJ2-2; weak D call: TRBD2 (6 bases). The CDR3 runs to 11 residues. Between the trimmed V and J ends, which lost 8 bases and 3 bases, there was a span of 7 bases. Per germline, CDR1 GTSNPN and CDR2 SVGIG (reference sequence). The CDR3 region has the DNA TGTGCCGGAGGGTACACCGGGGAGCTGTTTTTT. This gives the protein CAGGYTGELFF.

The table lists this clonotype with many counts. The CDR3 DNA follows: TGCAGTGCTAGGGGACTTAGCGGGACCCACAGCACAGATACGCAGTATTTT. This gives the protein CSARGLSGTHSTDTQYF. This sequence joins TRBV20-1 and TRBJ2-3, with TRBD2 identical over 8 bases. Trimming at V came to 3 bases and at J to 0 bases, leaving 11 bases not matched to a gene. Germline V gene data show CDR1 as DFQATT and CDR2 as SNEGSKA (reference sequence). The CDR3 loop spans 17 amino acids.

To note about this clonotype: The junction departs from the called germline gene at one end, perhaps through a read error. The gene calls are TRBV6-2 or TRBV6-3 and TRBJ2-4, with D possibly called TRBD1 or TRBD2 (5 bases each). The CDR3 contains 15 residues. From germline, CDR1 is MNHEY and CDR2 SVGEGT. CDR3 nucleotide sequence: TGTGCCAGCAGGTACTTTGGGGGTCGAGGCAATGAGCAGTACTTC. Translation gives CASRYFGGRGNEQYF.

The chain has TRBV7-9 and TRBJ2-7; D is perhaps TRBD1 or TRBD2 (5 bases each). Looked up from germline, CDR1 is SEHNR and CDR2 is FQNEAQ (reference sequence). Deletions cut 5 bases from V and 0 bases from J, with 14 bases between. CDR3 length: 15 residues. The DNA of the CDR3 is TGTGCCAGCAGCCCCACGGACGGGACCTCCTACGAGCAGTACTTC. It encodes CASSPTDGTSYEQYF.

This chain links TRBV15 with TRBJ2-7; D possibly uses TRBD1 or TRBD2 (5 bases each). V lost 1 base to trimming and J lost 1 base, with 14 bases between them. Germline V lookup: CDR1 LNHNV, CDR2 YYDKDF (reference sequence). The CDR3 runs to 16 residues. Here the CDR3 DNA reads TGTGCCACCAGCAGAGGTTGGGGGATGGGATCCTACGAGCAGTACTTC. It translates to CATSRGWGMGSYEQYF. The full variable domain, with the rest looked up from reference TRBV15 and TRBJ2-7, is DAMVIQNPRYQVTQFGKPVTLSCSQTLNHNVMYWYQQKSSQAPKLLFHYYDKDFNNEADTPDNFQSRRPNTSFCFLDIRSPGLGDTAMYLCATSRGWGMGSYEQYFGPGTRLTVT.

CDR3 region: CASSYEGGSNYGYTF. The CDR3 coding sequence is TGTGCCAGCAGTTACGAAGGCGGATCTAACTATGGCTACACCTTC. The J gene is TRBJ1-2, the V gene TRBV6-5; D is undetermined. Germline values: CDR1 MNHEY, CDR2 SVGAGI. The CDR3 loop spans 15 amino acids. Between the trimmed V and J ends, which lost 2 bases and 0 bases, there was a span of 10 bases.

This clonotype appeared many times. V gene TRBV7-9 combines with J gene TRBJ2-5, with TRBD2 matching 9 bases. This CDR3 is 17 amino acids long. Trimming at V came to 5 bases and at J to 6 bases, leaving 16 bases not matched to a gene. Germline CDR1 SEHNR, CDR2 FQNEAQ (reference sequence). The CDR3 loop reads CASSPVAGGGALKTQYF. The CDR3 coding sequence is TGTGCCAGCAGCCCGGTTGCGGGCGGGGGGGCCTTGAAGACCCAGTACTTC.